A selection of T cell receptor beta chains follows, all from one sample in a study of cytomegalovirus exposure and HLA in healthy donors. Produced via immunoSEQ multiplex PCR; TCRdb's table is partial and in-frame only. The sample's table shows approximately 100,000 clones. Sequenced: PBMCs. Receptors were obtained from a man between 45 and 60 years old in good health and CMV-seropositive. Each CDR3 is given with its conserved first and last residue. D genes are given only for firm matches.

v_gene: TRBV5-4; j_gene: TRBJ2-7; d_gene: TRBD2; CDR3aa: CASSLMLAGEGDEQYF; CDR3nt: TGTGCCAGCAGCTTGATGTTAGCGGGAGAGGGCGACGAGCAGTACTTC
v_gene: TRBV30; j_gene: TRBJ2-3; d_gene: TRBD2; CDR3aa: CAWSGVGLVGLTDTQYF; CDR3nt: TGTGCCTGGAGTGGGGTCGGACTAGTCGGACTCACAGATACGCAGTATTTT
v_gene: TRBV9; j_gene: TRBJ2-1; d_gene: TRBD1; CDR3aa: CASSGSGGQAYNEQFF; CDR3nt: TGTGCCAGCAGCGGGTCAGGGGGACAGGCCTACAATGAGCAGTTCTTC
v_gene: TRBV19; j_gene: TRBJ2-2; d_gene: .; CDR3aa: CASSIERGTGELFF; CDR3nt: TGTGCCAGTAGTATAGAACGGGGCACCGGGGAGCTGTTTTTT
v_gene: TRBV7-2; j_gene: TRBJ1-1; d_gene: .; CDR3aa: CASSLGGGNTEAFF; CDR3nt: TGTGCCAGCAGCTTAGGAGGAGGAAACACTGAAGCTTTCTTT
v_gene: TRBV6-6; j_gene: TRBJ1-2; d_gene: TRBD1; CDR3aa: CASSDYRGSTGYTF; CDR3nt: TGTGCCAGCAGTGACTACAGGGGTTCGACTGGCTACACCTTC
v_gene: TRBV7-9; j_gene: TRBJ1-1; d_gene: .; CDR3aa: CASSLYRGGKNTEAFF; CDR3nt: TGTGCCAGCAGCTTATATAGGGGCGGAAAGAACACTGAAGCTTTCTTT
v_gene: TRBV4-3; j_gene: TRBJ2-3; d_gene: .; CDR3aa: CASRLNRKSWTDTQYF; CDR3nt: TGCGCCAGCAGACTCAACCGTAAGAGTTGGACAGATACGCAGTATTTT
v_gene: TRBV30; j_gene: TRBJ2-5; d_gene: TRBD2; CDR3aa: CAWSGLAGGETQYF; CDR3nt: TGTGCCTGGAGTGGACTAGCGGGAGGGGAGACCCAGTACTTC
v_gene: TRBV4-1; j_gene: TRBJ2-1; d_gene: .; CDR3aa: CASSPGTSKEEQFF; CDR3nt: TGCGCCAGCAGCCCCGGGACTTCAAAGGAGGAGCAGTTCTTC
v_gene: TRBV27; j_gene: TRBJ1-5; d_gene: TRBD1; CDR3aa: CASSPGTGNQPQHF; CDR3nt: TGTGCCAGCAGTCCCGGGACAGGGAATCAGCCCCAGCATTTT
v_gene: TRBV18; j_gene: TRBJ2-2; d_gene: TRBD1; CDR3aa: CASSPRQGAHGELFF; CDR3nt: TGTGCCAGCTCACCCCGGCAGGGGGCTCACGGGGAGCTGTTTTTT
v_gene: TRBV29-1; j_gene: TRBJ1-3; d_gene: .; CDR3aa: CSVDGGAGNTIYF; CDR3nt: TGCAGCGTTGACGGAGGTGCTGGAAACACCATATATTTT
v_gene: TRBV6-6; j_gene: TRBJ1-1; d_gene: .; CDR3aa: CASISQGLIAEAFF; CDR3nt: TGTGCCAGCATTTCTCAGGGTTTGATCGCTGAAGCTTTCTTT
v_gene: TRBV18; j_gene: TRBJ2-3; d_gene: TRBD2; CDR3aa: CASSSVLAGLTDTQYF; CDR3nt: TGTGCCAGCTCGAGCGTACTAGCGGGTCTCACAGATACGCAGTATTTT
v_gene: TRBV9; j_gene: TRBJ1-2; d_gene: TRBD1; CDR3aa: CASSVGTGAGYTF; CDR3nt: TGTGCCAGCAGCGTCGGGACAGGGGCTGGCTACACCTTC
v_gene: TRBV11-2; j_gene: TRBJ1-4; d_gene: TRBD1; CDR3aa: CASSIGMFRDRDEKLFF; CDR3nt: TGTGCCAGCAGCATAGGAATGTTCCGGGACAGAGATGAAAAACTGTTTTTT
v_gene: TRBV18; j_gene: TRBJ2-1; d_gene: .; CDR3aa: CASSPPLASYNEQFF; CDR3nt: TGTGCCAGCTCCCCCCCGCTAGCCTCCTACAATGAGCAGTTCTTC
v_gene: TRBV29-1; j_gene: TRBJ2-3; d_gene: TRBD2; CDR3aa: CSVDWGLAGDTQYF; CDR3nt: TGCAGCGTTGATTGGGGACTAGCGGGGGATACGCAGTATTTT
v_gene: TRBV7-2; j_gene: TRBJ2-4; d_gene: TRBD2; CDR3aa: CASSLSRGRGAGNIQYF; CDR3nt: TGTGCCAGCAGCTTATCGCGCGGGAGGGGCGCCGGAAACATTCAGTACTTC
v_gene: TRBV29-1; j_gene: TRBJ1-1; d_gene: .; CDR3aa: CSVIQGGLGFF; CDR3nt: TGCAGCGTTATACAGGGAGGGTTGGGTTTCTTT
v_gene: TRBV9; j_gene: TRBJ1-1; d_gene: .; CDR3aa: CASSQTSNTEAFF; CDR3nt: TGTGCCAGCTCTCAGACATCGAACACTGAAGCTTTCTTT
v_gene: TRBV9; j_gene: TRBJ1-5; d_gene: .; CDR3aa: CASSGGLHQPQHF; CDR3nt: TGTGCCAGCAGCGGAGGCCTCCATCAGCCCCAGCATTTT
v_gene: TRBV28; j_gene: TRBJ2-7; d_gene: .; CDR3aa: CAVAGRGYEQYF; CDR3nt: TGTGCCGTGGCGGGTAGAGGCTACGAGCAGTACTTC
v_gene: TRBV7-9; j_gene: TRBJ2-4; d_gene: .; CDR3aa: CASSPGPLTKNIQYF; CDR3nt: TGTGCCAGCAGCCCTGGGCCCCTTACCAAAAACATTCAGTACTTC
v_gene: TRBV5-1; j_gene: TRBJ2-2; d_gene: TRBD2; CDR3aa: CASSPITGLAGGNTGELFF; CDR3nt: TGCGCCAGCAGCCCGATCACTGGACTAGCGGGAGGGAACACCGGGGAGCTGTTTTTT
v_gene: TRBV19; j_gene: TRBJ1-1; d_gene: .; CDR3aa: CASTPLGTGESKAFF; CDR3nt: TGTGCCAGTACCCCCTTAGGGACGGGGGAAAGTAAAGCTTTCTTT
v_gene: TRBV10-3; j_gene: TRBJ2-2; d_gene: TRBD2; CDR3aa: CAISPGLGGTGELFF; CDR3nt: TGTGCCATCAGTCCAGGACTAGGCGGAACCGGGGAGCTGTTTTTT
v_gene: TRBV30; j_gene: TRBJ1-5; d_gene: .; CDR3aa: CAWSVGAYSNQPQHF; CDR3nt: TGTGCCTGGAGTGTAGGGGCCTATAGCAATCAGCCCCAGCATTTT
v_gene: TRBV4-1; j_gene: TRBJ1-5; d_gene: .; CDR3aa: CASSQEQEQPQHF; CDR3nt: TGCGCCAGCAGCCAAGAACAGGAGCAGCCCCAGCATTTT
v_gene: TRBV29-1; j_gene: TRBJ2-3; d_gene: TRBD2; CDR3aa: CSVEAGTSGSADTQYF; CDR3nt: TGCAGCGTTGAAGCGGGAACTAGCGGGAGCGCAGATACGCAGTATTTT
v_gene: TRBV5-8; j_gene: TRBJ1-6; d_gene: TRBD1; CDR3aa: CASSSLTGGNSPLHF; CDR3nt: TGTGCCAGCAGCTCGCTCACAGGGGGAAATTCACCCCTCCACTTT
v_gene: TRBV30; j_gene: TRBJ1-1; d_gene: .; CDR3aa: CAWTDGGVTEAFF; CDR3nt: TGTGCCTGGACCGACGGGGGAGTTACTGAAGCTTTCTTT
v_gene: TRBV19; j_gene: TRBJ1-5; d_gene: .; CDR3aa: CASSIWTVNQPQHF; CDR3nt: TGTGCCAGTAGTATCTGGACAGTCAATCAGCCCCAGCATTTT
v_gene: TRBV10-3; j_gene: TRBJ2-1; d_gene: TRBD2; CDR3aa: CAIWSSGRVEEQFF; CDR3nt: TGTGCCATCTGGAGTAGCGGGAGAGTGGAGGAGCAGTTCTTC
v_gene: TRBV6-1; j_gene: TRBJ2-1; d_gene: TRBD1; CDR3aa: CASSEGQGNYNEQFF; CDR3nt: TGTGCCAGCAGTGAAGGACAGGGCAATTACAATGAGCAGTTCTTC
v_gene: TRBV7-9; j_gene: TRBJ1-2; d_gene: .; CDR3aa: CASSLGPGYGYTF; CDR3nt: TGTGCCAGCAGCTTAGGACCGGGCTATGGCTACACCTTC
v_gene: TRBV9; j_gene: TRBJ2-2; d_gene: .; CDR3aa: CASSVGSGVGTGELFF; CDR3nt: TGTGCCAGCAGCGTAGGATCGGGAGTGGGCACCGGGGAGCTGTTTTTT
v_gene: TRBV5-1; j_gene: TRBJ1-3; d_gene: .; CDR3aa: CASSLERSRNTIYF; CDR3nt: TGCGCCAGCAGCTTGGAGAGGAGCCGAAACACCATATATTTT